This paragraph reports one T cell receptor (beta chain). These data belong to a study of blood T cell repertoires in COVID-19. In the study overall: COVID-19 samples collected from the United States, Italy and Spain covered acute and convalescent phases. Nucleic acid was either cDNA or gDNA, and it came from T cells, B-cell-depleted T cells, or PBMCs.

In germline, CDR1 is SGHTA, CDR2 FQGTGA. The CDR3 runs to 19 residues. The trim removed 5 bases at V and 1 base at J, leaving 14 bases unmatched. Those enrolled in Seattle joined during active infection and were followed longitudinally afterward. TCRdb's table, derived via immunoSEQ multiplex PCR, lists solely in-frame clones and lacks some. The top ten clones hold roughly 1.6% of a sample with about 300,000 clones, roughly 84% of them seen once. The receptor was derived from a human donor with COVID-19, enrolled during active disease. The donor label of this sample is uncertain. The chain links TRBV7-3 to TRBJ2-5; TRBD2 agrees at 12 bases. The sequenced sample consisted of peripheral blood. CDR3 in amino acids: CASSPGMGLAGGSQETQYF. In DNA form, the CDR3 reads TGTGCCAGCAGCCCCGGAATGGGGCTAGCGGGAGGGTCCCAAGAGACCCAGTACTTC.